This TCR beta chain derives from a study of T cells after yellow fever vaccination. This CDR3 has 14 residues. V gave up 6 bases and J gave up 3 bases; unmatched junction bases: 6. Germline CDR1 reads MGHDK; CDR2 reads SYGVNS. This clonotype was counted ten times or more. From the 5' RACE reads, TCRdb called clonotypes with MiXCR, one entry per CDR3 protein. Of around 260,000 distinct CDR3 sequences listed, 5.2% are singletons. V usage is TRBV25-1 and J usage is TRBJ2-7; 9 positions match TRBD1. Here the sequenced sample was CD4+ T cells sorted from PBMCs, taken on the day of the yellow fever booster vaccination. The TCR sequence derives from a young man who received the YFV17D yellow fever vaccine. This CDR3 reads CASRGTGRRYEQYF. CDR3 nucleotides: TGTGCCAGCAGGGGGACAGGGAGGCGCTACGAGCAGTACTTC.